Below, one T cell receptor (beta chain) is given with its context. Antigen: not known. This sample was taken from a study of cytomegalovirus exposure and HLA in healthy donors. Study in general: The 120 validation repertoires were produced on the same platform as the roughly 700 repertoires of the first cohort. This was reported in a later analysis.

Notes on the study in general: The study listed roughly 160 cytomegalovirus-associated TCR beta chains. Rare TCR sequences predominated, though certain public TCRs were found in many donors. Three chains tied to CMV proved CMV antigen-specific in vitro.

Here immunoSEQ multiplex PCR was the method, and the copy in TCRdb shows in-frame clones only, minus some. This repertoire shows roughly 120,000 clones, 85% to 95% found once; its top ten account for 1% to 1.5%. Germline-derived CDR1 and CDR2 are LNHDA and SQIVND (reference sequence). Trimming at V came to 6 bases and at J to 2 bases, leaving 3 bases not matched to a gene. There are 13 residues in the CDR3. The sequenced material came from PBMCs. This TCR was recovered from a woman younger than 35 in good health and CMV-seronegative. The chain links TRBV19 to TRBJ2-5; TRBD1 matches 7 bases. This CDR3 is CASSSGQQETQYF. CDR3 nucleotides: TGTGCCAGTAGCTCGGGACAGCAAGAGACCCAGTACTTC.